Listed below are T cell receptor beta chains from one sample, sequenced in a study of T-cell memory formation after mild COVID-19. TCRdb re-derived calls from the 5' RACE reads in MiXCR, one entry per CDR3 protein. The table shows some 150,000 distinct CDR3 sequences, with 11% to 15% occurring only once. Sequencing was carried out using PBMCs or a T cell subset sorted from them (not recorded which). Receptors originate from an adult woman who had mild COVID-19 (a few samples of this study predate the infection). Cell type and time point are not known. The CDR3 runs from the conserved cysteine through the conserved F or W. The order of the fields is CDR3 length, D gene, clone size, J gene, V gene, CDR3 protein, CDR3 DNA. The D gene is left open where the match is weak. The size field is filled for only some rows; it gives once, few, many or a size class.

16	TRBD2	few	TRBJ2-5	TRBV3-1	CASSQVAGVSQETQYF	TGTGCCAGCAGCCAAGTAGCGGGAGTATCGCAAGAGACCCAGTACTTC
15	-	-	TRBJ2-1	TRBV12-3/TRBV12-4	CASSPDSSSYNEQFF	TGTGCCAGCAGTCCTGACAGTAGCTCCTACAATGAGCAGTTCTTC
11	-	-	TRBJ1-1	TRBV4-1	CASTLGSEAFF	TGCGCCAGCACCCTAGGATCGGAAGCTTTCTTT
13	-	-	TRBJ2-3	TRBV30	CAWSAGFTDTQYF	TGTGCCTGGAGTGCAGGATTCACAGATACGCAGTATTTT
13	TRBD1	many	TRBJ2-7	TRBV5-1	CASSLGQGDEQYF	TGCGCCAGCAGCTTGGGGCAGGGGGACGAGCAGTACTTC
14	-	few	TRBJ1-5	TRBV27	CASSLGGRGQPQHF	TGTGCCAGCAGTTTGGGGGGGCGCGGTCAGCCCCAGCATTTT
16	-	-	TRBJ2-1	TRBV4-1	CASSQVPEWGYNEQFF	TGCGCCAGCAGCCAAGTTCCGGAGTGGGGCTACAATGAGCAGTTCTTC
15	-	-	TRBJ2-5	TRBV23-1	CASSQSATGQETQYF	TGCGCCAGCAGTCAATCGGCGACAGGTCAAGAGACCCAGTACTTC
12	-	many	TRBJ1-1	TRBV6-2/TRBV6-3	CASSWTNTEAFF	TGTGCCAGCAGCTGGACCAACACTGAAGCTTTCTTT
16	TRBD2	-	TRBJ2-1	TRBV7-6	CASSSQTSGTYNEQFF	TGTGCCAGCAGCTCCCAGACTAGCGGGACCTACAATGAGCAGTTCTTC
16	-	-	TRBJ2-1	TRBV9	CASSLSGAGYGDEQFF	TGTGCCAGCAGCTTATCCGGGGCGGGTTACGGCGATGAGCAGTTCTTC
18	TRBD2	-	TRBJ2-7	TRBV4-3	CASSQDDSGRSSSYEQYF	TGCGCCAGCAGCCAAGATGACAGCGGGAGGTCTAGCTCCTACGAGCAGTACTTC
12	-	many	TRBJ1-1	TRBV12-3/TRBV12-4	CASSLGATEAFF	TGTGCCAGCAGTTTAGGAGCAACTGAAGCTTTCTTT
14	-	few	TRBJ2-3	TRBV20-1	CSANELGGQDTQYF	TGCAGTGCTAACGAGTTGGGGGGGCAAGATACGCAGTATTTT
21	-	few	TRBJ2-1	TRBV7-7	CASSLRVLGVGTHGSYNEQFF	TGTGCTAGCAGCTTACGGGTGCTGGGGGTTGGAACCCACGGGTCCTACAATGAGCAGTTCTTC
14	-	-	TRBJ1-1	TRBV9	CASSPFASHTEAFF	TGTGCCAGCAGCCCCTTTGCGTCGCACACTGAAGCTTTCTTT
17	TRBD1	few	TRBJ1-3	TRBV4-1	CASSHPAGGTGFDTIYF	TGCGCCAGCAGCCACCCTGCAGGCGGGACAGGGTTCGACACCATATATTTT
15	-	-	TRBJ1-1	TRBV9	CASSVDSGMGTEAFF	TGTGCCAGCAGCGTAGATTCAGGGATGGGCACTGAAGCTTTCTTT
16	TRBD1	-	TRBJ2-5	TRBV6-5	CASSYSSDRGGETQYF	TGTGCCAGCAGTTACTCATCCGACAGGGGTGGAGAGACCCAGTACTTC
16	-	few	TRBJ1-4	TRBV4-1	CASSQEVAGGREKLFF	TGCGCCAGCAGCCAAGAGGTGGCGGGGGGCAGGGAAAAACTGTTTTTT
19	TRBD2	-	TRBJ2-3	TRBV7-9	CASSPPGLAGDSDTDTQYF	TGTGCCAGCAGCCCCCCGGGACTAGCGGGGGATTCTGACACAGATACGCAGTATTTT
13	-	many	TRBJ2-3	TRBV12-3/TRBV12-4	CASSLLGLDTQYF	TGTGCCAGCAGTTTACTAGGGCTGGATACGCAGTATTTT
15	TRBD1	few	TRBJ1-4	TRBV5-1	CASSYGQGSNEKLFF	TGCGCCAGCAGCTACGGACAGGGCTCTAATGAAAAACTGTTTTTT
15	TRBD1	few	TRBJ1-1	TRBV13	CASSSPATGTPEAFF	TGTGCCAGCAGCTCCCCGGCGACAGGGACCCCTGAAGCTTTCTTT
15	TRBD2	few	TRBJ2-3	TRBV27	CASSLWGGDTDTQYF	TGTGCCAGCAGTTTATGGGGGGGAGACACAGATACGCAGTATTTT
16	TRBD1	-	TRBJ2-7	TRBV19	CASSQEVTGISYEQYF	TGTGCCAGTAGTCAGGAGGTGACAGGGATTTCCTACGAGCAGTACTTC
18	-	-	TRBJ1-2	TRBV2	CASSQPGQGEGRGYGYTF	TGTGCCAGCAGCCAACCAGGGCAGGGAGAGGGTCGGGGCTATGGCTACACCTTC
13	-	-	TRBJ2-7	TRBV27	CASSFSQPYEQYF	TGTGCCAGCAGTTTTTCCCAACCCTACGAGCAGTACTTC
15	TRBD1	few	TRBJ2-7	TRBV2	CASRAGTEVGYEQYF	TGTGCCAGCAGGGCCGGGACAGAGGTGGGTTACGAGCAGTACTTC
15	TRBD1	-	TRBJ1-6	TRBV20-1	CSATPGTGEYSPLHF	TGCAGTGCTACCCCCGGGACAGGGGAATATTCACCCCTCCACTTT
13	-	few	TRBJ2-5	TRBV28	CASSPPSEETQYF	TGTGCCAGCAGCCCTCCGTCTGAAGAGACCCAGTACTTC
17	TRBD2	-	TRBJ2-1	TRBV2	CASRGPVGGGLRNEQFF	TGTGCCAGCAGGGGACCCGTAGGCGGGGGTCTGCGCAATGAGCAGTTCTTC
13	-	-	TRBJ1-1	TRBV12-3/TRBV12-4	CASSMSGTVEAFF	TGTGCCAGCAGTATGAGTGGGACCGTTGAAGCTTTCTTT
17	-	few	TRBJ2-3	TRBV7-6	CASSLSGSGPSTDTQYF	TGTGCCAGCAGCTTAAGTGGGAGCGGGCCAAGCACAGATACGCAGTATTTT
14	-	few	TRBJ1-1	TRBV12-5	CASGLEPSPVEAFF	TGTGCTAGTGGTTTGGAACCCTCCCCGGTTGAAGCTTTCTTT
13	-	few	TRBJ2-7	TRBV7-9	CASSPTDKYEQYF	TGTGCCAGCAGCCCCACGGACAAGTACGAGCAGTACTTC
13	-	-	TRBJ2-1	TRBV10-3	CAIRGDGLGEQFF	TGTGCCATCAGGGGAGACGGCCTTGGTGAGCAGTTCTTC
18	TRBD2	-	TRBJ2-3	TRBV12-3/TRBV12-4	CASRERLAQDQSTDTQYF	TGTGCCAGCAGAGAGAGACTAGCGCAAGACCAAAGCACAGATACGCAGTATTTT